One T cell receptor beta chain is described in this entry. CDR3 length: 17 residues. Germline CDR1 reads LGHNA; CDR2 reads YSLEER. The ends were cut back, 4 bases at V and 2 bases at J, with 18 bases in the middle. Data came from immunoSEQ multiplex PCR; TCRdb stores just in-frame clones and leaves some out. The sample has about 16,000 clones, approximately 85% seen once. The record originates from a study of T cell clonotyping in hematopoietic cell transplantation. The chain recombines TRBV4-3 with TRBJ2-1; maybe TRBD2 (5 bases). Sequencing input: peripheral blood mononuclear cells. The sequence derives from a woman aged 40 to 55 in good health. Some clones in this sample may be carry-over from other donors' samples. The CDR3 is CASSRKLAADAYNEQFF. For the CDR3, the DNA is TGCGCCAGCAGCCGCAAGCTCGCAGCGGACGCCTACAATGAGCAGTTCTTC.